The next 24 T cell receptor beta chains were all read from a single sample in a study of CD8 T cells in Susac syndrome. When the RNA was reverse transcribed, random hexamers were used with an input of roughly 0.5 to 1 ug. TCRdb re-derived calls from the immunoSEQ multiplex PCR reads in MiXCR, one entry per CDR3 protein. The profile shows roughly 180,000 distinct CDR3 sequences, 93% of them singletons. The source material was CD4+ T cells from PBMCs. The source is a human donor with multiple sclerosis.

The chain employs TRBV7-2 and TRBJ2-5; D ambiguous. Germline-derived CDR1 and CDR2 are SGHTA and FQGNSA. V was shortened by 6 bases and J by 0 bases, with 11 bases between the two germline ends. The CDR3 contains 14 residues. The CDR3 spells CASRSSTNQETQYF. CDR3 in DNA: TGTGCCAGCAGATCCTCCACAAACCAAGAGACCCAGTACTTC.

The CDR3 loop reads CAWSDTRNQPQHF. In DNA, the CDR3 is TGTGCCTGGAGCGACACCCGCAATCAGCCCCAGCATTTT. The chain is built from TRBV30 and TRBJ1-5; D is undetermined. V lost 3 bases, J lost 2 bases, and 8 bases lay in between. Germline V gene lookup returns CDR1 GTSNPN and CDR2 SVGIG (reference sequence). The CDR3 runs to 13 residues.

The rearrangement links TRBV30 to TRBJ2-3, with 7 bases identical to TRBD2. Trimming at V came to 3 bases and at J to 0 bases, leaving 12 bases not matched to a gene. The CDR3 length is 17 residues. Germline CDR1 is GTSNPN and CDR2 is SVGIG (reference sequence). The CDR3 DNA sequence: TGTGCCTGGAGCGCAGGGACTACCGAGGGGAGCACAGATACGCAGTATTTT. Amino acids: CAWSAGTTEGSTDTQYF.

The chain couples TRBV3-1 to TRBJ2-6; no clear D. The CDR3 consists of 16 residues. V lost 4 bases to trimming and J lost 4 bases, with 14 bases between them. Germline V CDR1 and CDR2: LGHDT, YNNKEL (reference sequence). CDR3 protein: CASSPRTGLGANVLTF. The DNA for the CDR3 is TGTGCCAGCAGCCCCAGAACGGGTCTGGGGGCCAACGTCCTGACTTTC. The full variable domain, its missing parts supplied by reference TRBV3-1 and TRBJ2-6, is DTAVSQTPKYLVTQMGNDKSIKCEQNLGHDTMYWYKQDSKKFLKIMFSYNNKELIINETVPNRFSPKSPDKAHLNLHINSLELGDSAVYFCASSPRTGLGANVLTFGAGSRLTVL.

The CDR3 nucleotides are TGCGCCAGCAGCACCGGGACTAGTCGCCGGGAGACCCAGTACTTC. This sequence encodes CASSTGTSRRETQYF. The V and J genes are TRBV5-1 and TRBJ2-5; TRBD2 aligns across 8 bases. Germline-derived CDR1 and CDR2 are SGHRS and YFSETQ. This CDR3 has 15 amino acids. With V trimmed by 4 bases and J by 5 bases, 10 bases remained unmatched.

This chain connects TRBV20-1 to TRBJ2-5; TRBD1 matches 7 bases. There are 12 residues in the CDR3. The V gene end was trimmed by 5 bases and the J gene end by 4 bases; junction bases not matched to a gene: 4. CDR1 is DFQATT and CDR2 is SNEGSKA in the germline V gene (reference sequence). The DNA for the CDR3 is TGCAGTGCTGCTCACAGGGGAGAGACCCAGTACTTC. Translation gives CSAAHRGETQYF.

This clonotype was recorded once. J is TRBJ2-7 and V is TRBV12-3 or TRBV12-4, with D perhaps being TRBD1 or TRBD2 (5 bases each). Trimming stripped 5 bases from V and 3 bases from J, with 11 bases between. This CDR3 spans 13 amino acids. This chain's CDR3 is CASSTGTFYEQYF. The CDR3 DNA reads TGTGCCAGCAGTACTGGGACCTTCTACGAGCAGTACTTC.

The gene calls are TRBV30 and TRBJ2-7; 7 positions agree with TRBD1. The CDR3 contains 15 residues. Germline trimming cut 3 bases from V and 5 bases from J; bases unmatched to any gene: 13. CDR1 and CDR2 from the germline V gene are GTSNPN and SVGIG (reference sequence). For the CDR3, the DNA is TGTGCCTGGAGCCGAGGGACAGCCAAAGCCAACGAGCAGTACTTC. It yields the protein CAWSRGTAKANEQYF.

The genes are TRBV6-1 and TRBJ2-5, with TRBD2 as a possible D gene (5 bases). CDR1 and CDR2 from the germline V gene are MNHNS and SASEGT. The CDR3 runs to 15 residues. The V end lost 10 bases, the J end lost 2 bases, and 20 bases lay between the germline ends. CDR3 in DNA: TGTGCCACCTCCTTTGGTCTGCAGCGGCAAGAGACCCAGTACTTC. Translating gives CATSFGLQRQETQYF.

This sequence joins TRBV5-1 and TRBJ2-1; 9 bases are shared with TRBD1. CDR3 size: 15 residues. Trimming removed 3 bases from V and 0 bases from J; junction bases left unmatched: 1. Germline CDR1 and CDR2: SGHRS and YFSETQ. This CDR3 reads CASSWTGASYNEQFF. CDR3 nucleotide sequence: TGCGCCAGCAGCTGGACAGGGGCCTCCTACAATGAGCAGTTCTTC.

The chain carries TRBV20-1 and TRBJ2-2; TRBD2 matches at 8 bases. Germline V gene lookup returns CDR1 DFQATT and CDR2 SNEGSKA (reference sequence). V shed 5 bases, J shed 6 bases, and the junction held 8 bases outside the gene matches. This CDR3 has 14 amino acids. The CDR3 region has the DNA TGCAGTGCTCTTAGGCGGGGGGCCGCCGGGGAGCTGTTTTTT. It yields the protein CSALRRGAAGELFF.

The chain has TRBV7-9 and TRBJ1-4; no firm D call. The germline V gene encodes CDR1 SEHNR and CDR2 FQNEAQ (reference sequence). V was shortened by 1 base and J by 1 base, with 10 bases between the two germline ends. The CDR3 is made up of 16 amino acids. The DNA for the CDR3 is TGTGCCAGCAGCTTAGTAGTGGGTGTAACTAATGAAAAACTGTTTTTT. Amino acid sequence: CASSLVVGVTNEKLFF.

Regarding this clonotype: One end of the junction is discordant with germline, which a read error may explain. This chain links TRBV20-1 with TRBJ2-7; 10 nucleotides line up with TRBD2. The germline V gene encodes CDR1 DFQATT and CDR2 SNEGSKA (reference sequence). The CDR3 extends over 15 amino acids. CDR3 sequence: CSARDLAGGSFEQYF. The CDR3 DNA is TGCAGTGCTAGAGATTTAGCGGGAGGTTCCTTCGAGCAGTACTTC.

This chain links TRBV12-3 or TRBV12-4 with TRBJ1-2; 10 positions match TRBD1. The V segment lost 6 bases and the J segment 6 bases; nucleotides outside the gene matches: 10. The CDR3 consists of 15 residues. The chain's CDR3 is CASSRTGQGNNGYTF. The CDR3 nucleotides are TGTGCCAGCAGCCGTACGGGACAGGGGAATAATGGCTACACCTTC.

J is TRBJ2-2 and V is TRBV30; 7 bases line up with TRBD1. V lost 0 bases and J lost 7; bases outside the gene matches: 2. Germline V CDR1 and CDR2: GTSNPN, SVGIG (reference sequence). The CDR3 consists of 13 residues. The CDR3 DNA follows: TGTGCCTGGAGTGTACAGGGGTTCGGGGAGCTGTTTTTT. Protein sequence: CAWSVQGFGELFF.

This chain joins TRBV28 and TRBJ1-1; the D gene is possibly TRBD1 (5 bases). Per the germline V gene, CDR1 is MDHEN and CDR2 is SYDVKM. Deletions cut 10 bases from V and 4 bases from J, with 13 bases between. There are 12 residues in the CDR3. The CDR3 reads CATSSGSTEAFF. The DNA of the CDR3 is TGTGCCACCTCATCAGGGAGCACTGAAGCTTTCTTT.

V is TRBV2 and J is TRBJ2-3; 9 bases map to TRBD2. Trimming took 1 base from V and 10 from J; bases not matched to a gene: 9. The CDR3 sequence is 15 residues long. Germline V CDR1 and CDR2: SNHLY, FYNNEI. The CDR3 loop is CASSEVEGTSSSQYF. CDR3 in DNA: TGTGCCAGCAGTGAAGTGGAGGGGACTAGCTCCTCGCAGTATTTT.

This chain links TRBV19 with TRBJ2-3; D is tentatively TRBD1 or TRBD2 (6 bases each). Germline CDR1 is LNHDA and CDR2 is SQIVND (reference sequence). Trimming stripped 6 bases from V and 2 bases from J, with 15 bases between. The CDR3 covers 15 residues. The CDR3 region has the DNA TGTGCCAGTAGGGAGGGACAAACCCCCACAGATACGCAGTATTTT. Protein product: CASREGQTPTDTQYF.

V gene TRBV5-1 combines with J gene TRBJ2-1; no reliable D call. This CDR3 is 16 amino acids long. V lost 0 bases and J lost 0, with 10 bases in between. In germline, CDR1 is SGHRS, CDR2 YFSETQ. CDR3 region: CASSLAAHRSYNEQFF. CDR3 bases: TGCGCCAGCAGCTTGGCCGCCCATCGCTCCTACAATGAGCAGTTCTTC. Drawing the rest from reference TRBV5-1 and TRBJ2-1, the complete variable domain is KAGVTQTPRYLIKTRGQQVTLSCSPISGHRSVSWYQQTPGQGLQFLFEYFSETQRNKGNFPGRFSGRQFSNSRSEMNVSTLELGDSALYLCASSLAAHRSYNEQFFGPGTRLTVL.

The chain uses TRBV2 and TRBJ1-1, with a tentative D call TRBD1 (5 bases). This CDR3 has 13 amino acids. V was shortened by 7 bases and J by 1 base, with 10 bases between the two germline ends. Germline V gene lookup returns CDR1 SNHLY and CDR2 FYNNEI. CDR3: CASIETANTEAFF. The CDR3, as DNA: TGTGCCAGCATCGAGACAGCGAACACTGAAGCTTTCTTT.

The CDR3 DNA sequence: TGTGCCTGGAAAGGACAGCACAATCAGCCCCAGCATTTT. Amino acid sequence: CAWKGQHNQPQHF. The chain carries TRBV30 and TRBJ1-5; D is perhaps TRBD1 (6 bases). Trimming removed 4 bases from V and 3 bases from J, with 10 bases in between. The CDR3 extends over 13 amino acids. Germline V CDR1 and CDR2: GTSNPN, SVGIG (reference sequence).

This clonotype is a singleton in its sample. The CDR3 loop is CASGDRQSSYNEQFF. CDR3 in DNA: TGCGCCAGCGGGGACAGACAGAGCTCCTACAATGAGCAGTTCTTC. The chain joins TRBV10-2 to TRBJ2-1; 7 bases line up with TRBD1. The trim removed 8 bases at V and 0 bases at J, leaving 7 bases unmatched. The CDR3 runs 15 residues. Germline-derived CDR1 and CDR2 are WSHSY and SAAADI.

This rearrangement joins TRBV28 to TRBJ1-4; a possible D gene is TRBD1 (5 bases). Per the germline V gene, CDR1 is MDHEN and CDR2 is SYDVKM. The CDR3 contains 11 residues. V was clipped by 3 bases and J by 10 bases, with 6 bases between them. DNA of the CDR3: TGTGCCAGCAGTTTTCAGGGAAAACTGTTTTTT. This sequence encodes CASSFQGKLFF. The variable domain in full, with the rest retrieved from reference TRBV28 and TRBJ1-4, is DVKVTQSSRYLVKRTGEKVFLECVQDMDHENMFWYRQDPGLGLRLIYFSYDVKMKEKGDIPEGYSVSREKKERFSLILESASTNQTSMYLCASSFQGKLFFGSGTQLSVL.

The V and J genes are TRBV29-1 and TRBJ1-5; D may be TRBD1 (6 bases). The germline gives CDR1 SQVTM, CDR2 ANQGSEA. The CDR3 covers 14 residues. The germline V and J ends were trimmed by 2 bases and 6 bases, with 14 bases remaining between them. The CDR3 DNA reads TGCAGCGTTGAATTGGGGGCACGGGGTCAGCCCCAGCATTTT. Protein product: CSVELGARGQPQHF.